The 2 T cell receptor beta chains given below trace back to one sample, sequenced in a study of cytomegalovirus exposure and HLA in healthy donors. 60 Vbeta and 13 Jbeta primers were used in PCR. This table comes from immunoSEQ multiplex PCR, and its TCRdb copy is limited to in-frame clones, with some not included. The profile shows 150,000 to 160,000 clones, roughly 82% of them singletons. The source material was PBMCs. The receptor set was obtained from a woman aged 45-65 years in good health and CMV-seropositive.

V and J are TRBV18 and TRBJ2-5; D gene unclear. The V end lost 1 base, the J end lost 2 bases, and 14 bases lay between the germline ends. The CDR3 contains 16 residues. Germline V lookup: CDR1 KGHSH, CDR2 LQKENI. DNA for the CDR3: TGTGCCAGCTCACCACAGGTACCGGCGACTCAAGAGACCCAGTACTTC. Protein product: CASSPQVPATQETQYF.

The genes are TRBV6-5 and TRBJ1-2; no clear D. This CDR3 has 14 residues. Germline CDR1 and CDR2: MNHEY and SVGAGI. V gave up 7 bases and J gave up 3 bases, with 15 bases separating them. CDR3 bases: TGTGCCAGCACCCCAGGAGGCGCCCACTATGGCTACACCTTC. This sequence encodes CASTPGGAHYGYTF.